These 6 T cell receptor beta chains originate from one sample sequenced in a study of blood T cell repertoires in COVID-19. Sequencing was performed with immunoSEQ multiplex PCR; in TCRdb, only in-frame clones are kept and a portion is missing. This table has 120,000 to 150,000 clones, roughly 76% appearing once. The sample comprised peripheral blood. Receptor source: a human donor with acute or convalescent COVID-19. The donor label of this sample is uncertain.

The chain has TRBV27 and TRBJ1-2; weak D call: TRBD1 (5 bases). V shed 6 bases and J shed 8 bases, with 16 bases lying between them. The germline V gene encodes CDR1 MNHEY and CDR2 SMNVEV (reference sequence). The CDR3 runs to 13 residues. The CDR3 region has the DNA TGTGCCAGCAGCCTGGGGAGGGGTGGCGGCTACACCTTC. Protein sequence: CASSLGRGGGYTF.

The gene calls are TRBV19 and TRBJ1-2; no clear D gene. The CDR3 length is 11 residues. The germline V gene has CDR1 LNHDA and CDR2 SQIVND (reference sequence). Trimming shortened V by 6 bases and J by 4 bases, and 6 bases separated the two germline ends. The DNA of the CDR3 is TGTGCCAGTAGCCCAGGCTATGGCTACACCTTC. Its translation is CASSPGYGYTF.

The J gene is TRBJ2-7, the V gene TRBV5-6; 9 bases align to TRBD1. Trimming cost V 5 bases and J 4 bases; bases outside gene matches: 10. CDR3 size: 15 residues. Germline CDR1 is SGHDT and CDR2 is YYEEEE. The CDR3 here is CASRPYGTGFYEQYF. DNA of the CDR3: TGTGCCAGCAGACCATACGGGACAGGGTTTTACGAGCAGTACTTC.

This clone was counted a single time. The CDR3 DNA reads as TGTGCCGCCTCTTCGGGGGTATACAATGAGCAGTTCTTC. It yields the protein CAASSGVYNEQFF. The V and J genes are TRBV30 and TRBJ2-1, with TRBD2 as a possible D gene (6 bases). The CDR3 loop spans 13 amino acids. Germline CDR1 is GTSNPN and CDR2 is SVGIG (reference sequence). V lost 8 bases and J 4 bases, leaving 15 bases between the germline ends.

V gene TRBV6-1 combines with J gene TRBJ1-1, with D uncertain. Trimming removed 2 bases at V and 4 bases at J, with 11 bases between. The CDR3 runs to 14 residues. Looked up from germline, CDR1 is MNHNS and CDR2 is SASEGT. This CDR3 is CASSEFRVVTEAFF. In nucleotides, the CDR3 is TGTGCCAGCAGTGAATTTAGAGTGGTCACTGAAGCTTTCTTT.

The CDR3 sequence: CASSIPHGSNTGELFF. DNA for the CDR3: TGTGCCAGTAGTATCCCTCACGGGAGTAACACCGGGGAGCTGTTTTTT. V gene TRBV19 combines with J gene TRBJ2-2; maybe TRBD2 (6 bases). CDR3 length: 16 residues. Germline CDR1 reads LNHDA; CDR2 reads SQIVND (reference sequence). Trimming took off 3 bases at V and 2 bases at J, with 13 bases between the two ends.